The text below deals with one TCR beta chain. The method was immunoSEQ multiplex PCR; TCRdb's version includes in-frame clones alone and lacks a portion of them. The sample lists 200,000 to 250,000 clones, 85% seen once, with more than 2% in the top ten. The data derive from a study of blood T cell repertoires in COVID-19. Germline-derived CDR1 and CDR2 are LGHDT and YNNKEL (reference sequence). V was clipped by 2 bases and J by 2 bases, with 23 bases between them. The CDR3 length is 19 residues. The J gene is TRBJ2-3, the V gene TRBV3-1 (or the pseudogene TRBV3-2); a weak D match, TRBD2 (5 bases). The source material was peripheral blood. The TCR originated in a woman in her 70s with COVID-19, enrolled during active disease. CDR3 protein: CASSQSFPTPTTYTDTQYF. The CDR3 DNA reads as TGTGCCAGCAGCCAATCTTTTCCCACTCCGACTACGTACACAGATACGCAGTATTTT.